This TCR beta chain derives from a study of blood T cells in healthy people across ages. Whole-study results and caveats: Long-lived donors exceeded aged donors in naive CD4+ cells and diversity. In the absence of known donor CMV status, changes in expanded clonotypes were possibly confounded.

Together with a sample-barcoded 5' primer, a J-beta primer mix was included in a second PCR lasting about 6 to 11 cycles. TCRdb re-called the 5' RACE reads with MiXCR, one entry per CDR3 protein. The sample lists about 900,000 distinct CDR3 sequences; around 62% were seen once. Concerning this clonotype itself: Its antigen is not known.

This CDR3 is 12 amino acids long. V was pared by 7 bases and J by 4 bases, with 13 bases between. Germline loops: CDR1 SQVTM, CDR2 ANQGSEA. The material sequenced was blood. This chain connects TRBV29-1 to TRBJ1-1; D is uncertain. This clonotype originated in a man between 25 and 39 years old in good health. As DNA, the CDR3 is TGCAGCGCCGAGGGAGGGTCCACTGAAGCTTTCTTT. Translation: CSAEGGSTEAFF.